Below, one TCR beta chain is given with its context. This sample was taken from a study of blood T cell repertoires in COVID-19. Study overall: Sites in the United States, Italy and Spain provided acute and convalescent COVID-19 samples. The cDNA or gDNA used as material had been derived from T cells, B-cell-depleted T cells, or PBMCs.

Authors' processing steps: Reference gene primer amplification yielded estimated nucleated cell counts. Libraries were prepared by immunoSEQ multiplex PCR; TCRdb keeps only in-frame clonotypes and omits some of them. V, J and clone size are those of that table, while D and trimming were read from the DNA. Of roughly 150,000 clones listed, more than 80% are singletons. Specimen: peripheral blood. The TCR was taken from a man in his 60s with acute or convalescent COVID-19.

The CDR3 region is CASSEQGRGGGYGYTF. CDR3 in DNA: TGTGCCAGCAGTGAACAAGGGCGAGGGGGCGGCTATGGCTACACCTTC. The chain links TRBV25-1 to TRBJ1-2, with 7 bases identical to TRBD1. The trim removed 2 bases at V and 4 bases at J, leaving 10 bases unmatched. Germline V gene sequence: CDR1 MGHDK, CDR2 SYGVNS. The CDR3 length is 16 residues.